The entry below describes one T cell receptor beta chain. The table came from immunoSEQ multiplex PCR; TCRdb's copy has only in-frame clones and leaves some out. Counted here are roughly 360,000 clones, 85% to 90% occurring once; the ten biggest clones make up more than 0.9%. The sample comes from a study of blood T cell repertoires in COVID-19. V lost 0 bases to trimming and J lost 2 bases; unmatched junction nucleotides: 3. Germline lookup yields CDR1 SGHAT and CDR2 FQNNGV. This CDR3 comprises 16 residues. The sequenced sample consisted of PBMCs or T cells enriched from blood (not recorded which). The chain links TRBV11-2 to TRBJ2-3; 9 bases fit TRBD2. This TCR came from a woman in her 30s with acute COVID-19. The CDR3 nucleotides are TGTGCCAGCAGCTTAGAAGCGGGGGGCTACACAGATACGCAGTATTTT. The encoded protein is CASSLEAGGYTDTQYF.